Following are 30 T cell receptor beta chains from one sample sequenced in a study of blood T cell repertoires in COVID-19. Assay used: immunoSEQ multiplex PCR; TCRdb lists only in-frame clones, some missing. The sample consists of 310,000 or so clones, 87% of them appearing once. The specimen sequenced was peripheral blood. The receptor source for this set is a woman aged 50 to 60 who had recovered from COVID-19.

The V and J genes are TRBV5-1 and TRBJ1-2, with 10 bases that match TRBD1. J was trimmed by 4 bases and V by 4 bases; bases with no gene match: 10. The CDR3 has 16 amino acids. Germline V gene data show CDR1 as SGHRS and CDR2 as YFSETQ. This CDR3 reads CASSLIPDRGFYGYTF. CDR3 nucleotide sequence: TGCGCCAGCAGCCTAATTCCGGACAGGGGGTTCTATGGCTACACCTTC.

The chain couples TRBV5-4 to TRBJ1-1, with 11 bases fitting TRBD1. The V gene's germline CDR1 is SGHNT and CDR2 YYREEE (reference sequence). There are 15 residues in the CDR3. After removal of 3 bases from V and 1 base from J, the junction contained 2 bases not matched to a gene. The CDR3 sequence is CASSWDRGKNTEAFF. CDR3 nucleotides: TGTGCCAGCAGCTGGGACAGGGGGAAGAACACTGAAGCTTTCTTT.

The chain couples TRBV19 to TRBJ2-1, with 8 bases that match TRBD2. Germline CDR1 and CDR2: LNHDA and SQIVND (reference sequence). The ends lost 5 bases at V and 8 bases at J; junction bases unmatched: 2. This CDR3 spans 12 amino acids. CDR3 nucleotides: TGTGCCAGTAGTGCGGGGGGATATGAGCAGTTCTTC. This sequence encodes CASSAGGYEQFF.

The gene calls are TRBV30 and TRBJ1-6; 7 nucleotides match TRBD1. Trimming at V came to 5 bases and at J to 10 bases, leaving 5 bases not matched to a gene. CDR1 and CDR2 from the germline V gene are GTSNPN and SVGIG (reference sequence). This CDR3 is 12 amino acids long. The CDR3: CAWGQAPSPLHF. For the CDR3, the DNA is TGTGCCTGGGGACAGGCCCCGTCACCCCTCCACTTT.

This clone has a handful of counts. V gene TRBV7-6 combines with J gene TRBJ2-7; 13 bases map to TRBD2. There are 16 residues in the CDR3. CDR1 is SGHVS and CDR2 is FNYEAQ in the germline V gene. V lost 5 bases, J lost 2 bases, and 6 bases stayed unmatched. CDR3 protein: CASSPTSGRVTYEQYF. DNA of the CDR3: TGTGCCAGCAGCCCCACTAGCGGGAGGGTCACCTACGAGCAGTACTTC.

For the CDR3, the DNA is TGTGCCACCATGACAGGGATAAACACTGAAGCTTTCTTT. Encoded protein: CATMTGINTEAFF. The gene calls are TRBV27 and TRBJ1-1, with 7 bases lining up with TRBD1. The V gene end was trimmed by 10 bases and the J gene end by 2 bases; junction bases not matched to a gene: 7. The CDR3 runs 13 residues. Germline V gene data show CDR1 as MNHEY and CDR2 as SMNVEV (reference sequence).

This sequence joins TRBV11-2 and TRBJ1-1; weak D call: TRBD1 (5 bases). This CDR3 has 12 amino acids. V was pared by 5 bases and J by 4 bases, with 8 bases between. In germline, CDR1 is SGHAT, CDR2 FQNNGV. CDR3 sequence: CASSRGTTEAFF. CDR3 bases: TGTGCCAGCAGCCGGGGGACCACTGAAGCTTTCTTT.

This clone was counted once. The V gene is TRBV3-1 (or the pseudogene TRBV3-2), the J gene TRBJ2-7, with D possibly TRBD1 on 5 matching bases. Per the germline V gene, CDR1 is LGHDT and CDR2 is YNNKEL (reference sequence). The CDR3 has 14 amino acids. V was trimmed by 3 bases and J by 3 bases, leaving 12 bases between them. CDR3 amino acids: CASSQSATVYEQYF. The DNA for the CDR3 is TGTGCCAGCAGCCAGTCAGCGACAGTCTACGAGCAGTACTTC.

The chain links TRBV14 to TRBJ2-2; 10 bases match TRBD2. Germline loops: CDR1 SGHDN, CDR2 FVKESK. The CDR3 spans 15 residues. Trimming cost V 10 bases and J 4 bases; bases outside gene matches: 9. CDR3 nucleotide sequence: TGTGCCATCGATAGACTAGCGGGCAGCACCGGGGAGCTGTTTTTT. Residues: CAIDRLAGSTGELFF.

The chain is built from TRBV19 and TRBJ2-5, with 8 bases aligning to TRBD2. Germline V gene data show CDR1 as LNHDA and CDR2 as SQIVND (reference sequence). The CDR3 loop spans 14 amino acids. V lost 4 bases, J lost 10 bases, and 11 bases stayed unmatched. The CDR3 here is CASSTGGTRGGQYF. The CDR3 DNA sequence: TGTGCCAGTAGTACGGGGGGGACCCGGGGCGGCCAGTACTTC. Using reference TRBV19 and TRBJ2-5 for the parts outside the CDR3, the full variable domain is DGGITQSPKYLFRKEGQNVTLSCEQNLNHDAMYWYRQDPGQGLRLIYYSQIVNDFQKGDIAEGYSVSREKKESFPLTVTSAQKNPTAFYLCASSTGGTRGGQYFGPGTRLLVL.

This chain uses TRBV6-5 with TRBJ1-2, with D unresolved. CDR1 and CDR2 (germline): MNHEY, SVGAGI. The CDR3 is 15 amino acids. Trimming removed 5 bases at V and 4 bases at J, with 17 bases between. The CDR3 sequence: CASSTRAPRGYGYTF. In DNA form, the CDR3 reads TGTGCCAGCAGTACTCGGGCACCCCGGGGCTATGGCTACACCTTC.

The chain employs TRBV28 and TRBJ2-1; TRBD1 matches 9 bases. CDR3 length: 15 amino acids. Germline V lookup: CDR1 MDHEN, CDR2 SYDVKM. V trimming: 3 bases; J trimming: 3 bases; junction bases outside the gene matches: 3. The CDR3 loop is CASSFWGQGYNEQFF. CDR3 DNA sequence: TGTGCCAGCAGTTTTTGGGGACAGGGCTACAATGAGCAGTTCTTC.

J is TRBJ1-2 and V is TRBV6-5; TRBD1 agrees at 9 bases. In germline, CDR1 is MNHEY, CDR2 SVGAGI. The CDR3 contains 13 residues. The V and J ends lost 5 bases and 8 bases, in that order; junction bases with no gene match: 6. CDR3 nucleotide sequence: TGTGCCAGCAGTCTGCGACAGGGGGGAGGCTACACCTTC. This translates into CASSLRQGGGYTF.

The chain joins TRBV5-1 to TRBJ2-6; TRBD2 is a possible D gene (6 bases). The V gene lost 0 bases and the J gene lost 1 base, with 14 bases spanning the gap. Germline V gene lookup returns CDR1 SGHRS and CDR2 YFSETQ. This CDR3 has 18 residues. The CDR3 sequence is CASSLAGFGGSGANVLTF. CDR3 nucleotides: TGCGCCAGCAGCTTGGCAGGCTTCGGGGGTTCTGGGGCCAACGTCCTGACTTTC.

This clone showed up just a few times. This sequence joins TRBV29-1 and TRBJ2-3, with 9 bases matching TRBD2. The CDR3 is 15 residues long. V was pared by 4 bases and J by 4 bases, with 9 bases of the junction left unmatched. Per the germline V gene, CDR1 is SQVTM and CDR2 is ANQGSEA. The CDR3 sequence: CSVVGGRAGADTQYF. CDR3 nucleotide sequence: TGCAGCGTTGTCGGCGGGAGGGCCGGGGCAGATACGCAGTATTTT.

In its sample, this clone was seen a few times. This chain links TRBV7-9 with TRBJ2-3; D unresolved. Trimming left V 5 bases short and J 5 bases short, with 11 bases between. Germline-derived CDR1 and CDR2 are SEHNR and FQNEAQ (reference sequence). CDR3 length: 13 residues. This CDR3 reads CASSPLSRDTQYF. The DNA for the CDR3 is TGTGCCAGCAGCCCCCTGAGCCGAGATACGCAGTATTTT.

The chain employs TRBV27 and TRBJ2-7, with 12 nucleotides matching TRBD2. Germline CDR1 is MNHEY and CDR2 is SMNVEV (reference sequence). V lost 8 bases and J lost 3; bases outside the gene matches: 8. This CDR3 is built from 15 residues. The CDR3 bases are TGTGCCAGCCTTAGATGGACTAGCGGGAACTACGAGCAGTACTTC. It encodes CASLRWTSGNYEQYF.

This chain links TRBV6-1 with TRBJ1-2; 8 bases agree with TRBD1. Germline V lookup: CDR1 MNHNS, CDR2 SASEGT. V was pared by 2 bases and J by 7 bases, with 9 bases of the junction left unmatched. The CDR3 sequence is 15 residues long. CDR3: CASSETTGGVSGYTF. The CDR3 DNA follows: TGTGCCAGCAGTGAAACTACAGGGGGGGTTTCTGGCTACACCTTC.

The CDR3 nucleotides are TGTGCCAGCAGTTTATACGGGGCGAACACCGGGGAGCTGTTTTTT. Translated: CASSLYGANTGELFF. The chain carries TRBV27 and TRBJ2-2; possibly TRBD2 for D (5 bases). The CDR3 loop spans 15 amino acids. Germline V gene data show CDR1 as MNHEY and CDR2 as SMNVEV (reference sequence). V shed 1 base and J shed 0 bases, with 6 bases lying between them.

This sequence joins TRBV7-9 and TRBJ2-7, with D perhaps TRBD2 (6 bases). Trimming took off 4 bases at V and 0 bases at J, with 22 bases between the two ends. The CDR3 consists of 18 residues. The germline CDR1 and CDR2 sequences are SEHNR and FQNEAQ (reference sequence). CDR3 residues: CASSYILVRRGSSYEQYF. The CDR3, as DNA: TGTGCCAGCAGCTATATACTAGTTAGGCGGGGAAGCTCCTACGAGCAGTACTTC. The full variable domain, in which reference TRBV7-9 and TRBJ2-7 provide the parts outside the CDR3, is DTGVSQNPRHKITKRGQNVTFRCDPISEHNRLYWYRQTLGQGPEFLTYFQNEAQLEKSRLLSDRFSAERPKGSFSTLEIQRTEQGDSAMYLCASSYILVRRGSSYEQYFGPGTRLTVT.

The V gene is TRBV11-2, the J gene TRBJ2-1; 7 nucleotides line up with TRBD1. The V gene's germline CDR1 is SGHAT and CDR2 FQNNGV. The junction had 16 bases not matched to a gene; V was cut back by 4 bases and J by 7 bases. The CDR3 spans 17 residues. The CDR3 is CASSWGRDRAHVNEQFF. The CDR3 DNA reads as TGTGCCAGCAGCTGGGGAAGAGACAGGGCCCACGTGAATGAGCAGTTCTTC.

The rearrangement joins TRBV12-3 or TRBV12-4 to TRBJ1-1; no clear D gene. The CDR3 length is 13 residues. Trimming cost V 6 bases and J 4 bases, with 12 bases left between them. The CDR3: CASRPILGTEAFF. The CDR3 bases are TGTGCCAGCAGGCCGATACTTGGCACTGAAGCTTTCTTT.

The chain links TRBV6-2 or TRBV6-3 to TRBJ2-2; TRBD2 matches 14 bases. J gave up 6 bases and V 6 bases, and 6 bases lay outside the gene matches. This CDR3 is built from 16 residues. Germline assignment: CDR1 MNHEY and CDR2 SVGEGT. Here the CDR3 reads CASSPRTSGGSGELFF. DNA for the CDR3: TGTGCCAGCAGCCCTAGGACTAGCGGGGGGTCCGGGGAGCTGTTTTTT.

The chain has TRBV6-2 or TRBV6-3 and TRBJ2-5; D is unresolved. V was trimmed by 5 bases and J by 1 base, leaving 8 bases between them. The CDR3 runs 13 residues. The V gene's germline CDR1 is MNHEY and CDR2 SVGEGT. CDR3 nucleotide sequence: TGTGCCAGCAGTGTCGACTTCCAAGAGACCCAGTACTTC. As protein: CASSVDFQETQYF.

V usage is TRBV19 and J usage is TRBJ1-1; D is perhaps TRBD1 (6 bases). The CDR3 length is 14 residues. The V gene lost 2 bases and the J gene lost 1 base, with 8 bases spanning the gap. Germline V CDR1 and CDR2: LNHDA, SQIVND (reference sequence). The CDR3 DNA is TGTGCCAGTAGTATAAGGGGGAGGAACACTGAAGCTTTCTTT. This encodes CASSIRGRNTEAFF. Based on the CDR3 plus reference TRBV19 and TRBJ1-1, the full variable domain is DGGITQSPKYLFRKEGQNVTLSCEQNLNHDAMYWYRQDPGQGLRLIYYSQIVNDFQKGDIAEGYSVSREKKESFPLTVTSAQKNPTAFYLCASSIRGRNTEAFFGQGTRLTVV.

The CDR3 here is CAISEPRLAGVYEQYF. The CDR3 DNA reads as TGTGCCATCAGTGAGCCTAGACTAGCGGGAGTCTACGAGCAGTACTTC. V gene TRBV10-3 combines with J gene TRBJ2-7, with 12 bases identical to TRBD2. Germline values: CDR1 ENHRY, CDR2 SYGVKD. The CDR3 is 16 amino acids. With V trimmed by 2 bases and J by 3 bases, 5 bases remained unmatched.

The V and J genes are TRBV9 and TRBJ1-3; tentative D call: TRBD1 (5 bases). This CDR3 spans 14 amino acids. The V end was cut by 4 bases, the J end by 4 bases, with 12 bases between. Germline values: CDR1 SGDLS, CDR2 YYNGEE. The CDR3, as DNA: TGTGCCAGCAGCCGGGACTTACCAGGAAACACCATATATTTT. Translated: CASSRDLPGNTIYF.

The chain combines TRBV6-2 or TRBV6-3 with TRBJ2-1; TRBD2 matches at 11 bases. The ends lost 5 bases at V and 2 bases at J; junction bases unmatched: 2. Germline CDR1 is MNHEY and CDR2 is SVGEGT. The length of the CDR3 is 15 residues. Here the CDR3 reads CASSGGLAAYNEQFF. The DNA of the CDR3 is TGTGCCAGCAGTGGGGGACTAGCGGCCTACAATGAGCAGTTCTTC.

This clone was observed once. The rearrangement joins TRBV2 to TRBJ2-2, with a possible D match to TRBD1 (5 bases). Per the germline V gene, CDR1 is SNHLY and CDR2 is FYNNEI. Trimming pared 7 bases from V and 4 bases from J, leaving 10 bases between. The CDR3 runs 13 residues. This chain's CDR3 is CASKEDTTGELFF. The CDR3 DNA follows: TGTGCCAGCAAAGAGGACACCACCGGGGAGCTGTTTTTT.

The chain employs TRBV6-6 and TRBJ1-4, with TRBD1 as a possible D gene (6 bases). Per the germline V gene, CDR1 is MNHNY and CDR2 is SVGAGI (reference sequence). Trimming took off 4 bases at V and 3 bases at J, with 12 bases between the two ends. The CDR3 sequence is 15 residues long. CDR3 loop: CASSSTGPSNEKLFF. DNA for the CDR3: TGTGCCAGCAGTTCCACAGGGCCCTCTAATGAAAAACTGTTTTTT.